This T cell receptor beta chain originates from a study of blood T cell repertoires in COVID-19. Study-wide context: T cells, B-cell-depleted T cells, or PBMCs supplied cDNA or gDNA.

The assay was immunoSEQ multiplex PCR, and TCRdb's table has in-frame clones only and misses some. The sample lists more than 95,000 clones, around 83% occurring once. The ends lost 1 base at V and 1 base at J; junction bases unmatched: 6. This CDR3 is 16 amino acids long. Germline CDR1 SGDLS, CDR2 YYNGEE. The origin of this receptor is a woman aged 80 or over with active or convalescent COVID-19. The chain recombines TRBV9 with TRBJ1-1, with TRBD1 matching over 8 bases. Sequences were obtained from peripheral blood. The CDR3 coding sequence is TGTGCCAGCAGCGTAACTGACAGGGGAGGGAACACTGAAGCTTTCTTT. It encodes CASSVTDRGGNTEAFF.